The T cell receptor (beta chain) under discussion was sequenced for a study of naive and memory T cell subsets. Study-wide results and caveats: This RNA-based method may be sensitive to activation-related transcript changes. Far more TCRs reportedly came from tuberculin skin test site biopsies. Delayed type IV hypersensitivity infiltration was taken to explain higher tuberculin-site TCR counts.

Amplification of ligated cDNA took four PCR rounds with SP2 and nested alpha and beta constant primers. One entry per CDR3 protein results from TCRdb running MiXCR on the UMI-ligation and nested PCR reads. This sample has roughly 14,000 distinct CDR3 sequences; about 5% occur once, and the top ten carry around 7.8%. Treatment noted: skin biopsy from PPD injection site in Mantoux-positive individual. The library had UMIs added by 3' ligation of an oligonucleotide to TCR cDNA. Skin biopsies came from PPD injection sites in Mantoux-positive individuals. Many counts were recorded for this clonotype. The antigen remains undetermined. This clonotype was obtained from an adult in good health. This material consisted of skin, taken from a tuberculin skin test site.

In DNA form, the CDR3 reads TGTGCCAGCAGTTTATGGATCTACGAGCAGTACTTC. It encodes CASSLWIYEQYF. The chain carries TRBV12-3 or TRBV12-4 and TRBJ2-7; no reliable D call. V was pared by 2 bases and J by 3 bases, with 5 bases between. The CDR3 runs to 12 residues.